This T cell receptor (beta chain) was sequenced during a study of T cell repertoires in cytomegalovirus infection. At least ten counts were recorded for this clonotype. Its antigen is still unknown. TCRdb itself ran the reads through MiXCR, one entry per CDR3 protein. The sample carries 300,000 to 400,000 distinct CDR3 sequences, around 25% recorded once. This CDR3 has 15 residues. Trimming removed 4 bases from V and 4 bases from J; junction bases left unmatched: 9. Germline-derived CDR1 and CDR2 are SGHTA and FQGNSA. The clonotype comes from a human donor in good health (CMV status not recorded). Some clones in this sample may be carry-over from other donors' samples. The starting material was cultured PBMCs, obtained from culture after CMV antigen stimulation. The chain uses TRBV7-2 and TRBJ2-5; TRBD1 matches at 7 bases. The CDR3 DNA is TGTGCCAGCAGCTCGACAGGGTCTATCGCAGAGACCCAGTACTTC. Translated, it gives CASSSTGSIAETQYF.